Presented here are 23 T cell receptor beta chains from one specimen sequenced in a study of blood T cell repertoires in COVID-19. Some clones are missing from TCRdb's copy, which holds only in-frame ones; the method was immunoSEQ multiplex PCR. The sample lists 250,000 or so clones, around 83% occurring once. Sequenced: peripheral blood. The source of these receptors is a woman aged 40 to 50 who had recovered from COVID-19.

On this clone itself: Other DNA variants within this sample encode the same CDR3. This sequence joins TRBV5-4 and TRBJ2-6; no clear D. CDR1 is SGHNT, CDR2 YYREEE, per germline (reference sequence). The germline V and J ends were trimmed by 0 bases and 4 bases, with 8 bases remaining between them. The CDR3 consists of 15 residues. The CDR3: CASSLGGPGANVLTF. CDR3 DNA sequence: TGTGCCAGCAGCTTGGGTGGGCCCGGGGCCAACGTCCTGACTTTC. The full variable domain, in which reference TRBV5-4 and TRBJ2-6 provide the parts outside the CDR3, is ETGVTQSPTHLIKTRGQQVTLRCSSQSGHNTVSWYQQALGQGPQFIFQYYREEENGRGNFPPRFSGLQFPNYSSELNVNALELDDSALYLCASSLGGPGANVLTFGAGSRLTVL.

The V call is TRBV2, the J call TRBJ2-3; D remains unclear. CDR1 is SNHLY and CDR2 is FYNNEI in the germline V gene. CDR3 length equals 13 residues. The V and J ends lost 11 bases and 1 base respectively, with 13 bases between them. CDR3 in amino acids: CAEYGNRTDTQYF. CDR3 coding DNA: TGTGCCGAGTACGGTAACCGCACAGATACGCAGTATTTT.

The table lists this clone with a count of one. This chain joins TRBV28 and TRBJ2-2; TRBD2 agrees at 7 bases. Germline V gene sequence: CDR1 MDHEN, CDR2 SYDVKM. The CDR3 length is 15 residues. J was trimmed by 1 base and V by 6 bases; bases with no gene match: 5. CDR3 sequence: CASRLTGGNTGELFF. CDR3 nucleotides: TGTGCCAGCAGACTTACGGGGGGGAACACCGGGGAGCTGTTTTTT.

This sequence joins TRBV12-3 or TRBV12-4 and TRBJ2-7, with D perhaps matching TRBD2 (5 bases). The CDR3 is made up of 13 amino acids. V was trimmed by 3 bases and J by 3 bases, leaving 9 bases between them. The CDR3 is CASSFREIYEQYF. In nucleotides, the CDR3 is TGTGCCAGCAGTTTCCGGGAAATCTACGAGCAGTACTTC.

A few counts support this clone. The chain employs TRBV18 and TRBJ1-1; D may be TRBD1 (5 bases). Germline V lookup: CDR1 KGHSH, CDR2 LQKENI. The CDR3 totals 15 residues. V dropped 2 bases and J dropped 1 base, with 11 bases sitting between them. The CDR3 loop reads CASSPRVGQNTEAFF. CDR3 nucleotide sequence: TGTGCCAGCTCACCAAGAGTCGGACAGAACACTGAAGCTTTCTTT. The complete variable domain, with remaining parts taken from reference TRBV18 and TRBJ1-1, reads NAGVMQNPRHLVRRRGQEARLRCSPMKGHSHVYWYRQLPEEGLKFMVYLQKENIIDESGMPKERFSAEFPKEGPSILRIQQVVRGDSAAYFCASSPRVGQNTEAFFGQGTRLTVV.

This chain joins TRBV27 and TRBJ1-2, with TRBD1 as a possible D gene (6 bases). Germline V gene data show CDR1 as MNHEY and CDR2 as SMNVEV (reference sequence). The V gene lost 6 bases and the J gene lost 2 bases, with 22 bases spanning the gap. This CDR3 is 17 amino acids long. The CDR3 DNA reads as TGTGCCAGCAGACCGCTAAAATTTCCGGGACAAAACTATGGCTACACCTTC. It translates to CASRPLKFPGQNYGYTF.

V usage is TRBV9 and J usage is TRBJ2-6, with a tentative D call TRBD2 (6 bases). Germline CDR1 and CDR2: SGDLS and YYNGEE. This CDR3 comprises 17 residues. The V end was cut by 2 bases, the J end by 4 bases, with 16 bases between. Here the CDR3 DNA reads TGTGCCAGCAGCGTTCAGGCAGGGACTTTAGGGGCCAACGTCCTGACTTTC. Protein product: CASSVQAGTLGANVLTF.

This chain joins TRBV5-6 and TRBJ2-5; 11 bases are shared with TRBD2. Per germline, CDR1 SGHDT and CDR2 YYEEEE. Trimming removed 0 bases from V and 5 bases from J; junction bases left unmatched: 6. This CDR3 region has 16 residues. CDR3 nucleotides: TGTGCCAGCAGCTTGGATAGCGGGGGGGCCCGGGAGACCCAGTACTTC. Encoded protein: CASSLDSGGARETQYF.

V is TRBV6-2 or TRBV6-3 and J is TRBJ2-4, with a possible D match to TRBD2 (6 bases). CDR3 size: 15 residues. Trimming pared 5 bases from V and 6 bases from J, leaving 17 bases between. Germline CDR1 MNHEY, CDR2 SVGEGT. CDR3 residues: CASSLTPLGGNIQYF. In DNA, the CDR3 is TGTGCCAGCAGTCTCACCCCTCTGGGAGGAAACATTCAGTACTTC.

The V gene is TRBV24-1, the J gene TRBJ1-3, with D uncertain. The CDR3 sequence is 17 residues long. Trimming left V 3 bases short and J 0 bases short, with 14 bases between. Per the germline V gene, CDR1 is KGHDR and CDR2 is SFDVKD. For the CDR3, the DNA is TGTGCCACCAGTGATCCCCCGGTCCCCTTCTCTGGAAACACCATATATTTT. Translated: CATSDPPVPFSGNTIYF.

This chain uses TRBV7-9 with TRBJ2-7, with 8 bases fitting TRBD1. Germline V gives CDR1 SEHNR, CDR2 FQNEAQ (reference sequence). This CDR3 spans 14 amino acids. The V gene end was trimmed by 5 bases and the J gene end by 1 base; junction bases not matched to a gene: 4. The CDR3 reads CASSLTGVSYEQYF. In DNA form, the CDR3 reads TGTGCCAGCAGCCTGACAGGGGTTTCCTACGAGCAGTACTTC.

V and J are TRBV10-3 and TRBJ2-2; D unclear. CDR3 size: 16 residues. Per germline, CDR1 ENHRY and CDR2 SYGVKD. V was clipped by 0 bases and J by 0 bases, with 8 bases between them. Written as DNA, the CDR3 is TGTGCCATCAGTGAGTCTGGAGCCCCGAACACCGGGGAGCTGTTTTTT. This encodes CAISESGAPNTGELFF.

The J gene is TRBJ1-2, the V gene TRBV2; D remains unclear. This CDR3 contains 11 residues. Per the germline V gene, CDR1 is SNHLY and CDR2 is FYNNEI. Deletions cut 3 bases from V and 5 bases from J, with 4 bases between. The CDR3 region has the DNA TGTGCCAGCAGTGAGACTTATGGCTACACCTTC. Translated: CASSETYGYTF.

The V call is TRBV5-4, the J call TRBJ1-5; TRBD1 matches 8 bases. Germline V gene sequence: CDR1 SGHNT, CDR2 YYREEE (reference sequence). This CDR3 has 14 amino acids. V shed 4 bases, J shed 6 bases, and the junction held 6 bases outside the gene matches. The DNA of the CDR3 is TGTGCCAGCAGCATACAGGGGGTCGGTCAGCCCCAGCATTTT. Its protein product is CASSIQGVGQPQHF. The whole variable domain, filled in from reference TRBV5-4 and TRBJ1-5, reads ETGVTQSPTHLIKTRGQQVTLRCSSQSGHNTVSWYQQALGQGPQFIFQYYREEENGRGNFPPRFSGLQFPNYSSELNVNALELDDSALYLCASSIQGVGQPQHFGDGTRLSIL.

The V call is TRBV5-1, the J call TRBJ1-3; D gene ambiguous. Germline assignment: CDR1 SGHRS and CDR2 YFSETQ. This CDR3 contains 17 residues. V shed 4 bases and J shed 0 bases, with 17 bases lying between them. The CDR3 DNA reads TGCGCCAGCAGCCCGGTTGAGGGAGGCCACTCTGGAAACACCATATATTTT. The encoded protein is CASSPVEGGHSGNTIYF.

This clone was seen once. The chain has TRBV28 and TRBJ2-7; D not resolved. The CDR3 extends over 12 amino acids. Germline V gives CDR1 MDHEN, CDR2 SYDVKM. The V gene lost 6 bases and the J gene lost 2 bases, with 8 bases spanning the gap. The CDR3 loop reads CASSTSPYEQYF. DNA of the CDR3: TGTGCCAGCAGCACCAGTCCCTACGAGCAGTACTTC.

The chain links TRBV6-5 to TRBJ2-7, with D maybe TRBD2 (5 bases). Germline V gives CDR1 MNHEY, CDR2 SVGAGI. V was trimmed by 6 bases and J by 0 bases, leaving 9 bases between them. CDR3 length: 13 residues. CDR3 DNA: TGTGCCAGCAGCTACCGGGACTCCTACGAGCAGTACTTC. This sequence encodes CASSYRDSYEQYF.

J is TRBJ1-4 and V is TRBV5-5; the D is unclear. Germline V gives CDR1 SGHKS, CDR2 YYEKEE (reference sequence). With 1 base removed from V and 0 bases from J, the gap between germline ends came to 7 bases. The CDR3 runs 15 residues. CDR3 in amino acids: CASSLRRTTNEKLFF. CDR3 nucleotides: TGTGCCAGCAGCTTGCGTCGTACAACTAATGAAAAACTGTTTTTT.

CDR3 sequence (DNA): TGTGCCAGCAGTGATAAGGGACTAGAGACCCAGTACTTC. Amino acid sequence: CASSDKGLETQYF. V usage is TRBV2 and J usage is TRBJ2-5; D possibly corresponds to TRBD2 (6 bases). This CDR3 has 13 residues. V lost 3 bases and J lost 4, with 9 bases in between. Germline loops: CDR1 SNHLY, CDR2 FYNNEI.

The J gene is TRBJ1-2, the V gene TRBV5-1, with D possibly being TRBD1 (5 bases). The germline gives CDR1 SGHRS, CDR2 YFSETQ. The CDR3 length is 12 residues. Between the trimmed V and J ends, which lost 3 bases and 7 bases, there was a span of 10 bases. CDR3 residues: CASSSNRFGYTF. The CDR3 region has the DNA TGCGCCAGCAGCTCGAACAGGTTTGGCTACACCTTC.

The V gene is TRBV29-1, the J gene TRBJ2-7, with D perhaps matching TRBD1 (6 bases). The germline V and J ends were trimmed by 2 bases and 6 bases, with 14 bases remaining between them. CDR1 and CDR2 (germline): SQVTM, ANQGSEA. The CDR3 has 13 residues. As DNA, the CDR3 is TGCAGCGTTGAAAGCCACAGGGATTCCGAGCAGTACTTC. This gives the protein CSVESHRDSEQYF.

The chain uses TRBV3-1 (or the pseudogene TRBV3-2) and TRBJ2-7, with TRBD1 identical over 11 bases. After removal of 1 base from V and 6 bases from J, the junction contained 11 bases not matched to a gene. CDR1 and CDR2 from the germline V gene are LGHDT and YNNKEL (reference sequence). The CDR3 has 17 residues. CDR3 amino acids: CASSQVRRRGTGGEQYF. As DNA, the CDR3 is TGTGCCAGCAGCCAAGTCAGACGTAGGGGGACAGGGGGCGAGCAGTACTTC.

CDR3 protein: CATSDGGRGRPGTEAFF. The CDR3 DNA follows: TGTGCCACCAGTGATGGAGGCAGGGGGCGCCCGGGCACTGAAGCTTTCTTT. V and J are TRBV24-1 and TRBJ1-1; TRBD1 aligns across 8 bases. The CDR3 loop spans 17 amino acids. The germline CDR1 and CDR2 sequences are KGHDR and SFDVKD. Germline trimming cut 3 bases from V and 4 bases from J; bases unmatched to any gene: 12.